These 20 T cell receptor beta chains came from one sample sequenced in a study of T cell responses to AZD1222 COVID-19 vaccine. Profiled with immunoSEQ multiplex PCR; TCRdb holds only in-frame clones, not every one. The repertoire consists of some 120,000 clones, with under 90% occurring once and the leading ten covering about 7.4%. The sequenced sample was peripheral blood, obtained on day 0 of AZD1222 vaccination. These receptors were collected from an adult in good health.

The J gene is TRBJ1-5, the V gene TRBV2; D not resolved. Trimming took off 5 bases at V and 7 bases at J, with 12 bases between the two ends. The CDR3 contains 13 residues. Per germline, CDR1 SNHLY and CDR2 FYNNEI. CDR3 coding DNA: TGTGCCAGCAGTAGGTCAGCAAGGCAGCCCCAGCATTTT. Protein product: CASSRSARQPQHF.

CDR3 residues: CASSPPPSGELFF. Here the CDR3 DNA reads TGTGCCAGCAGCCCACCACCCAGCGGGGAGCTGTTTTTT. The chain is built from TRBV3-1 (or the pseudogene TRBV3-2) and TRBJ2-2; D call uncertain. CDR3 length: 13 amino acids. CDR1 is LGHDT and CDR2 is YNNKEL in the germline V gene (reference sequence). Trimming pared 4 bases from V and 7 bases from J, leaving 10 bases between.

V is TRBV24-1 and J is TRBJ2-1; D is possibly TRBD1 (6 bases). Germline assignment: CDR1 KGHDR and CDR2 SFDVKD. Trimming took off 5 bases at V and 8 bases at J, with 15 bases between the two ends. The CDR3 runs 14 residues. The chain's CDR3 is CATSVYPGVDEQFF. The DNA for the CDR3 is TGTGCCACCAGTGTTTACCCAGGGGTGGATGAGCAGTTCTTC.

This chain links TRBV19 with TRBJ2-1, with D perhaps given as TRBD1 or TRBD2 (5 bases each). CDR1 LNHDA and CDR2 SQIVND come from the germline V gene (reference sequence). The CDR3 is 14 residues long. Trimming removed 6 bases from V and 7 bases from J, with 16 bases in between. CDR3 sequence: CASSGLAGRNEQFF. CDR3 sequence (DNA): TGTGCCAGTAGCGGACTGGCAGGGCGGAATGAGCAGTTCTTC.

V usage is TRBV18 and J usage is TRBJ2-7; tentatively, D is TRBD1 (5 bases). Deletions cut 1 base from V and 2 bases from J, with 9 bases between. This CDR3 is built from 14 residues. Looked up from germline, CDR1 is KGHSH and CDR2 is LQKENI. The CDR3 DNA reads TGTGCCAGCTCACCACGGCAGGGCACCTACGAGCAGTACTTC. It is translated as CASSPRQGTYEQYF.

DNA of the CDR3: TGTGCCAGTAGTATAGATCGGTCAGTGAACACCGGGGAGCTGTTTTTT. Its protein product is CASSIDRSVNTGELFF. The rearrangement links TRBV19 to TRBJ2-2, with unresolved D. V shed 0 bases and J shed 1 base, with 9 bases lying between them. The germline V gene encodes CDR1 LNHDA and CDR2 SQIVND (reference sequence). The CDR3 is made up of 16 amino acids. The complete variable domain, with remaining parts taken from reference TRBV19 and TRBJ2-2, reads DGGITQSPKYLFRKEGQNVTLSCEQNLNHDAMYWYRQDPGQGLRLIYYSQIVNDFQKGDIAEGYSVSREKKESFPLTVTSAQKNPTAFYLCASSIDRSVNTGELFFGEGSRLTVL.

The V call is TRBV28, the J call TRBJ2-7; D not resolved. Germline CDR1 MDHEN, CDR2 SYDVKM. V was shortened by 7 bases and J by 0 bases, with 13 bases between the two germline ends. CDR3 length: 14 amino acids. Here the CDR3 reads CASISAQSSYEQYF. The DNA for the CDR3 is TGTGCCAGCATCTCCGCACAGTCCTCCTACGAGCAGTACTTC. Full variable domain (outside the CDR3, taken from reference TRBV28 and TRBJ2-7): DVKVTQSSRYLVKRTGEKVFLECVQDMDHENMFWYRQDPGLGLRLIYFSYDVKMKEKGDIPEGYSVSREKKERFSLILESASTNQTSMYLCASISAQSSYEQYFGPGTRLTVT.

The chain recombines TRBV6-1 with TRBJ2-3, with D tentatively TRBD1 (5 bases). CDR1 and CDR2 (germline): MNHNS, SASEGT. The V and J ends lost 2 bases and 1 base respectively, with 10 bases between them. The CDR3 length is 15 residues. CDR3: CASSEKGYRTDTQYF. The CDR3 coding sequence is TGTGCCAGCAGTGAAAAGGGGTACCGCACAGATACGCAGTATTTT.

Here the CDR3 reads CASTETDTRGYTF. In nucleotides, the CDR3 is TGTGCCAGCACCGAGACAGACACCCGTGGCTACACCTTC. This chain connects TRBV6-5 to TRBJ1-2; D may be TRBD1 (5 bases). The CDR3 is 13 residues long. CDR1 MNHEY and CDR2 SVGAGI come from the germline V gene. V lost 7 bases to trimming and J lost 7 bases, with 16 bases between them.

In this sample, this clone turned up once. This chain joins TRBV3-1 (or the pseudogene TRBV3-2) and TRBJ1-3; D not certain. The CDR3 runs to 16 residues. V was pared by 1 base and J by 0 bases, with 10 bases between. Germline CDR1 reads LGHDT; CDR2 reads YNNKEL (reference sequence). CDR3 region: CASSQVGTASGNTIYF. CDR3 DNA sequence: TGTGCCAGCAGCCAAGTAGGAACAGCCTCTGGAAACACCATATATTTT.

The chain combines TRBV13 with TRBJ2-7; D is perhaps TRBD1 or TRBD2 (5 bases each). Deletions cut 4 bases from V and 5 bases from J, with 12 bases between. The CDR3 is made up of 13 amino acids. Germline V gene sequence: CDR1 PRHDT, CDR2 FYEKMQ (reference sequence). CDR3 protein: CASSWDLSHEQYF. In DNA form, the CDR3 reads TGTGCCAGCAGCTGGGACCTTTCCCACGAGCAGTACTTC.

The rearrangement links TRBV7-9 to TRBJ2-3, with 8 bases aligning to TRBD2. This CDR3 contains 16 residues. Germline V lookup: CDR1 SEHNR, CDR2 FQNEAQ (reference sequence). Trimming took 1 base from V and 3 from J; bases not matched to a gene: 6. In DNA, the CDR3 is TGTGCCAGCAGCTTAGTGGTGCTAGCGGGTACAGATACGCAGTATTTT. This translates into CASSLVVLAGTDTQYF. Full variable domain (remainder filled in from reference TRBV7-9 and TRBJ2-3): DTGVSQNPRHKITKRGQNVTFRCDPISEHNRLYWYRQTLGQGPEFLTYFQNEAQLEKSRLLSDRFSAERPKGSFSTLEIQRTEQGDSAMYLCASSLVVLAGTDTQYFGPGTRLTVL.

The CDR3 sequence is CASSSQGKGGGYTF. CDR3 nucleotide sequence: TGCGCCAGCAGCTCCCAGGGTAAAGGTGGTGGCTACACCTTC. The gene calls are TRBV5-1 and TRBJ1-2, with D maybe TRBD1 (5 bases). Germline V lookup: CDR1 SGHRS, CDR2 YFSETQ. The CDR3 sequence is 14 residues long. V was pared by 3 bases and J by 7 bases, with 16 bases between.

This chain joins TRBV5-1 and TRBJ1-2; D may be TRBD1 (5 bases). CDR1 is SGHRS, CDR2 YFSETQ, per germline. The CDR3 is 14 residues long. Trimming pared 4 bases from V and 1 base from J, leaving 11 bases between. CDR3 sequence reads: CASSPGQGNYGYTF. CDR3 in DNA: TGCGCCAGCAGCCCTGGGCAGGGTAACTATGGCTACACCTTC.

V is TRBV6-5 and J is TRBJ2-3; possibly TRBD1 for D (6 bases). Trimming took 2 bases from V and 2 from J, leaving 11 bases between them. Per germline, CDR1 MNHEY and CDR2 SVGAGI. The CDR3 totals 15 residues. CDR3 DNA: TGTGCCAGCAGTTACACCAGGGGCTACACAGATACGCAGTATTTT. Translated, it gives CASSYTRGYTDTQYF.

The chain links TRBV30 to TRBJ2-3; perhaps TRBD2 as D (5 bases). This CDR3 has 14 residues. V was cut by 0 bases and J by 5 bases, with 12 bases left in between. The germline CDR1 and CDR2 sequences are GTSNPN and SVGIG (reference sequence). The CDR3 protein is CAWSVLEARDTQYF. The CDR3 DNA reads as TGTGCCTGGAGTGTATTGGAGGCGAGAGATACGCAGTATTTT.

The V call is TRBV5-1, the J call TRBJ2-5; 7 bases match TRBD2. Unmatched junction bases numbered 12, after V lost 2 bases and J lost 5 bases. Germline V gene lookup returns CDR1 SGHRS and CDR2 YFSETQ. This CDR3 is built from 16 residues. The CDR3 DNA sequence: TGCGCCAGCAGCTTCTGGGGGGGGACCCCTAGTGAGACCCAGTACTTC. Protein sequence: CASSFWGGTPSETQYF.

The chain is built from TRBV5-6 and TRBJ2-1, with TRBD2 identical over 10 bases. The CDR3 has 15 residues. From germline, CDR1 is SGHDT and CDR2 YYEEEE. The J segment lost 4 bases and the V segment lost 1 base, leaving 2 bases of the junction unmatched. CDR3: CASSLRAGGYNEQFF. As DNA, the CDR3 is TGTGCCAGCAGCTTGCGAGCGGGGGGGTACAATGAGCAGTTCTTC.

V is TRBV29-1 and J is TRBJ1-5; unclear D gene. CDR3 length equals 15 residues. The germline V gene has CDR1 SQVTM and CDR2 ANQGSEA. Between the trimmed V and J ends, which lost 5 bases and 0 bases, there was a span of 14 bases. The CDR3 DNA reads as TGCAGCGTTACACACTCGGACGCTAGCAATCAGCCCCAGCATTTT. Translated, it gives CSVTHSDASNQPQHF.

V is TRBV10-3 and J is TRBJ1-1; 8 bases match TRBD1. Unmatched junction bases numbered 6, after V lost 6 bases and J lost 6 bases. Germline CDR1 and CDR2: ENHRY and SYGVKD. CDR3 length: 13 residues. In nucleotides, the CDR3 is TGTGCCATCAGGCCAGGGACAGGCGCTGAAGCTTTCTTT. Its protein is CAIRPGTGAEAFF.